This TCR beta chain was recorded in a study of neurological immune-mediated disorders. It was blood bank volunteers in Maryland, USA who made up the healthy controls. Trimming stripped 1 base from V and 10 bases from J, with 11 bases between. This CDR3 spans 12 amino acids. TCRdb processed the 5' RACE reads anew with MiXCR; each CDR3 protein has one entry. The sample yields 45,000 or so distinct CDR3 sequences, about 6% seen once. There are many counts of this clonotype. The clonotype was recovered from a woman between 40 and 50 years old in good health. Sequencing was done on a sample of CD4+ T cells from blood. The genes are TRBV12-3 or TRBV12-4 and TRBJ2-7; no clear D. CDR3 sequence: CASSLVGSGQYF. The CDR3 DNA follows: TGTGCCAGCAGTTTAGTAGGGTCTGGACAGTACTTC.